Listed below are T cell receptor beta chains from one sample, sequenced in a study of blood T cell repertoires in COVID-19. Sequencing was performed with immunoSEQ multiplex PCR; in TCRdb, only in-frame clones are kept and a portion is missing. The data hold some 150,000 clones, with about nine tenths observed a single time. Sequenced: peripheral blood. The receptors were gathered from a human donor in a cohort sampled during active COVID-19. The CDR3 runs from the conserved cysteine through the conserved F or W. D genes are given only for firm matches. Clone size is shown for a subset of rows, as once, few, many or a class of expanded clone.

v_gene	d_gene	abundance	j_gene	CDR3nt	CDR3aa
TRBV2	TRBD2	once	TRBJ2-7	TGTGCCGTAGCGGGGGGGACCTACGAGCAGTACTTC	CAVAGGTYEQYF
TRBV5-6	TRBD1	.	TRBJ1-1	TGTGCCAGCAGCCCCCTCGCGGGGGACAGGGACACTGAAGCTTTCTTT	CASSPLAGDRDTEAFF
TRBV21-1	.	.	TRBJ2-1	TGTGCCAGCAGCAAAGACAAGCGGGGGAGGGGCGAGCAGTTCTTC	CASSKDKRGRGEQFF
TRBV7-9	TRBD1	medium-sized	TRBJ2-2	TGTGCCAGCAGCCCCTCTGCTACAGGGGGCGCCGAGACCGGGGAGCTGTTTTTT	CASSPSATGGAETGELFF
TRBV30	TRBD2	.	TRBJ2-3	TGTGCCTGGGGGGCGACGGGACTAGCGGGGGTTGCAGATACGCAGTATTTT	CAWGATGLAGVADTQYF
TRBV11-2	TRBD1	.	TRBJ2-3	TGTGCCAGCAGGCCGACAGGGGGAACAGATACGCAGTATTTT	CASRPTGGTDTQYF
TRBV28	TRBD2	.	TRBJ2-7	TGTGCCAGCAGCTTAGGGCTAGCGGGTTCATTTCGTGAGGGGTACTTC	CASSLGLAGSFREGYF
TRBV9	.	.	TRBJ2-7	TGTGCCAGCAGCGCTACCGACAGGACCGTTATCTACGAGCAGTACTTC	CASSATDRTVIYEQYF
TRBV6-5	TRBD1	.	TRBJ1-6	TGTGCCAGCAGTTTCGGGACAGACTTTGGGCCCCTCCACTTT	CASSFGTDFGPLHF
TRBV7-2	.	.	TRBJ1-6	TGTGCCAGCAGCTTACCACGGTCACCCCTCCACTTT	CASSLPRSPLHF
TRBV30	.	.	TRBJ2-3	TGTGCCTGGACCTCAGGGTCGGATACGCAGTATTTT	CAWTSGSDTQYF
TRBV28	.	.	TRBJ2-3	TGTGCCAGCAGTTCACGAGGTCGCACAGATACGCAGTATTTT	CASSSRGRTDTQYF
TRBV7-2	TRBD2	.	TRBJ2-1	TGTGCCAGCAGCCCACCGGGACTAGCGGGAGCAGCTGAGCAGTTCTTC	CASSPPGLAGAAEQFF
TRBV7-9	TRBD1	.	TRBJ2-7	TGTGCCAGCAGCTATACGGGACAGACCTACGAGCAGTACTTC	CASSYTGQTYEQYF
TRBV27	.	.	TRBJ2-2	TGTGCCAGCAGTTGGGCAGATAACACCGGGGAGCTGTTTTTT	CASSWADNTGELFF
TRBV7-2	.	once	TRBJ1-5	TGTGCCAGCAGCTTAGGCGGGGGACCACCTAGCAATCAGCCCCAGCATTTT	CASSLGGGPPSNQPQHF
TRBV3-1/TRBV3-2	.	many	TRBJ1-1	TGTGCCAGCAGCGGTCCCTCGGGGGACACTGAAGCTTTCTTT	CASSGPSGDTEAFF
TRBV28	TRBD1	.	TRBJ2-4	TGTGCCAGCAGGGGGGGCGGGACAGGGCAAAACATTCAGTACTTC	CASRGGGTGQNIQYF
TRBV7-2	.	.	TRBJ1-2	TGTGCCAGCAGCTTAGCAGGGGCGACTAACTATGGCTACACCTTC	CASSLAGATNYGYTF
TRBV5-5	.	.	TRBJ2-3	TGTGCCAGCAGCCTTGGCCTTAGCGGCCTCACAGATACGCAGTATTTT	CASSLGLSGLTDTQYF
TRBV21-1	.	.	TRBJ2-3	TGTGCCAGCAGCTTCCGGACTAGCGGGGGACTACTCACAGATACGCAGTATTTT	CASSFRTSGGLLTDTQYF
TRBV5-6	.	.	TRBJ2-7	TGTGCCAGCAGCTTGGTGGGGCACGAGCAGTACTTC	CASSLVGHEQYF
TRBV11-3	.	once	TRBJ2-1	TGTGCCAGCAGTCGCACACAGGGAAATGAGCAGTTCTTC	CASSRTQGNEQFF
TRBV28	.	.	TRBJ1-2	TGTGCGGGAGGGGATTTCTCGGGCTATGGCTACACCTTC	CAGGDFSGYGYTF
TRBV7-2	.	.	TRBJ2-7	TGTGCCAGCAGCTTAGCGGTTAATAACAAATACGAGCAGTACTTC	CASSLAVNNKYEQYF
TRBV4-3	TRBD2	once	TRBJ2-3	TGCGCCAGCAGCCAAGAGGGACTAGCGGGAGAGGTGGGAGATACGCAGTATTTT	CASSQEGLAGEVGDTQYF
TRBV5-1	TRBD2	.	TRBJ2-1	TGCGCCAGCGCAAAGGCGGCTAGCGGGGGGTCCTACAATGAGCAGTTCTTC	CASAKAASGGSYNEQFF